The 27 T cell receptor beta chains below were found in one sample sequenced in a study of T cells in women clearing cervical HPV infection. Measured with immunoSEQ multiplex PCR; TCRdb has only the in-frame clones, and not every one. In all, the sample yields under 45,000 clones. Sequenced: blood buffy coat. The receptors were gathered from a woman aged 18 to 75 with a cervical HPV16 infection that either progressed to CIN3+ or cleared (not recorded which).

Comment on this clone: The DNA ends 3 residues before the CDR3 does, and the rest of the CDR3 is filled in from the germline J gene. The V gene is TRBV6-1, the J gene TRBJ2-7; tentative D call: TRBD2 (6 bases). CDR3 length equals 15 residues. The ends were cut back, 4 bases at V and 3 bases at J, with 16 bases in the middle. The V gene's germline CDR1 is MNHNS and CDR2 SASEGT. The covered CDR3 bases are TGTGCCAGCAGTGCTACCGGGACTCCCAACTACGAG. It specifies CASSATGTPNYE. The whole CDR3 region reads CASSATGTPNYEQYF.

In regard to this clone: The read ends 3 residues shy of where the CDR3 ends; the end is completed using the germline J gene. The genes are TRBV2 and TRBJ2-3; D uncertain. CDR1 is SNHLY, CDR2 FYNNEI, per germline. This CDR3 region has 14 residues. Incomplete CDR3 DNA: TGTGCCAGCAGTGTAACACATAGCCAAGAGACG. Protein: CASSVTHSQET. In full, the CDR3 reads CASSVTHSQETQYF.

Note on this clone: The read comes to an end 3 residues before the CDR3 does, leaving the germline J gene to fill in the end. The chain combines TRBV11-2 with TRBJ2-3, with 8 positions matching TRBD1. This CDR3 spans 14 amino acids. Germline loops: CDR1 SGHAT, CDR2 FQNNGV. V lost 5 bases to trimming and J lost 5 bases; unmatched junction nucleotides: 6. The CDR3 bases that were read are TGTGCCAGCAGCAAGGACAGGGTTGGAGATACG. Translating it yields CASSKDRVGDT. The whole CDR3 is CASSKDRVGDTQYF.

Note on this clone: The observed sequence ends 3 residues before the CDR3 terminus, with the missing tail filled in from the germline J gene. The genes are TRBV10-1 and TRBJ1-1; 8 nucleotides match TRBD1. Trimming removed 5 bases from V and 1 base from J; junction bases left unmatched: 3. Germline-derived CDR1 and CDR2 are WNHNN and SYGVQD (reference sequence). The CDR3 totals 14 residues. The CDR3: CASSQDRENTEAFF. Partial CDR3 DNA: TGCGCCAGCAGTCAGGACAGGGAGAACACTGAA.

To note about this clone: The read ends 3 residues shy of where the CDR3 ends; the end is completed using the germline J gene. V is TRBV2 and J is TRBJ2-7; the D call may be TRBD1 or TRBD2 (5 bases each). Germline V gives CDR1 SNHLY, CDR2 FYNNEI. The CDR3 has 13 residues. Trimming pared 3 bases from V and 3 bases from J, leaving 9 bases between. CDR3 loop: CASSDAGSYEQYF. CDR3 DNA (partial): TGTGCCAGCAGTGATGCAGGGAGCTACGAG.

With regard to this clone: The CDR3 is cut off 3 residues early in the read; its end comes from the germline J gene. The V gene is TRBV6-1, the J gene TRBJ2-4, with D maybe TRBD1 (6 bases). Germline-derived CDR1 and CDR2 are MNHNS and SASEGT. The CDR3 extends over 13 amino acids. The sequenced part of the CDR3 DNA is TGTGCCAGCAGTGGGGTGGGGGCGGGTGGT. Translated, it gives CASSGVGAGG. The full CDR3 protein is CASSGVGAGGQYF.

Note on this clone: The read falls 3 residues short of the CDR3 end, and the missing part is taken from the germline J gene. The rearrangement joins TRBV2 to TRBJ1-5; no clear D gene. The V gene's germline CDR1 is SNHLY and CDR2 FYNNEI. V lost 6 bases to trimming and J lost 2 bases, with 11 bases between them. The CDR3 is 14 residues long. CDR3 DNA (partial): TGTGCCAGCAGCGATCAAAGGGGCAATCAGCCC. As protein: CASSDQRGNQP. The whole CDR3 protein reads CASSDQRGNQPQHF.

As to this clone: The CDR3 is cut off 3 residues early in the read; its end comes from the germline J gene. This chain joins TRBV7-8 and TRBJ1-4, with D perhaps matching TRBD1 (5 bases). From germline, CDR1 is SGHVS and CDR2 FQNEAQ. CDR3 size: 13 residues. V lost 5 bases, J lost 7 bases, and 11 bases lay in between. The CDR3 bases that were read are TGTGCCAGCAGCGGGGGGACGGGTGAAAAA. Protein: CASSGGTGEK. The whole CDR3 sequence reads CASSGGTGEKLFF.

In regard to this clone: The CDR3 extends 3 residues past the end of the read, so its final part is completed from the germline J gene. Distinct nucleotide sequences in the sample also encode this CDR3. The chain combines TRBV2 with TRBJ1-2; D perhaps matches TRBD1 (5 bases). With 4 bases removed from V and 4 bases from J, the gap between germline ends came to 25 bases. The CDR3 has 18 residues. Germline V gene data show CDR1 as SNHLY and CDR2 as FYNNEI. The CDR3 is CASSAPQGGRGLSYGYTF. CDR3 DNA (partial): TGTGCCAGCAGTGCTCCCCAGGGCGGAAGAGGGCTTTCCTATGGC.

With regard to this clone: The CDR3 end lies 3 residues beyond the end of the read and is filled in from the germline J gene. The V gene is TRBV7-3, the J gene TRBJ1-2; tentatively, D is TRBD1 (5 bases). CDR1 is SGHTA, CDR2 FQGTGA, per germline. CDR3 length equals 16 residues. This CDR3 is CASSPGLWVGTDTYTF. CDR3 DNA (partial): TGTGCCAGCAGCCCGGGACTGTGGGTGGGCACAGATACC.

Concerning this clone itself: The CDR3 is cut off 3 residues early in the read; its end comes from the germline J gene. V and J are TRBV28 and TRBJ2-7, with D possibly being TRBD1 or TRBD2 (5 bases each). Deletions cut 1 base from V and 6 bases from J, with 10 bases between. The CDR3 loop spans 13 amino acids. The germline CDR1 and CDR2 sequences are MDHEN and SYDVKM. CDR3 protein: CASSLSPGSEQYF. The DNA read from the CDR3 is TGTGCCAGCAGTTTATCCCCAGGGAGCGAG.

With respect to this clone: The read ends 3 residues early relative to the CDR3; the germline J gene fills the gap. The chain combines TRBV7-8 with TRBJ2-7; 15 bases are shared with TRBD2. The V gene's germline CDR1 is SGHVS and CDR2 FQNEAQ. This CDR3 is built from 15 residues. V gave up 5 bases and J gave up 4 bases; unmatched junction bases: 3. The CDR3 spells CASSQGTSGGYEQYF. The covered CDR3 bases are TGTGCCAGCAGCCAAGGGACTAGCGGGGGGTACGAG.

Concerning this clone itself: The CDR3 end lies 3 residues beyond the end of the read and is filled in from the germline J gene. The chain couples TRBV7-9 to TRBJ1-2, with D unresolved. CDR1 is SEHNR, CDR2 FQNEAQ, per germline (reference sequence). The CDR3 loop spans 14 amino acids. CDR3 bases read: TGTGCCAGCAGCTTAGGTCCTAGCGACTACGAC. This encodes CASSLGPSDYD. The full CDR3 sequence reads CASSLGPSDYDYTF.

As for this clone: Read data end 3 residues before the CDR3 end; the end is taken from the germline J gene. The chain carries TRBV13 and TRBJ2-3; tentative D call: TRBD2 (6 bases). The CDR3 totals 15 residues. The ends were cut back, 5 bases at V and 2 bases at J, with 14 bases in the middle. Per germline, CDR1 PRHDT and CDR2 FYEKMQ (reference sequence). The CDR3 here is CASSTSGTFTDTQYF. Partial CDR3 DNA: TGTGCCAGCAGCACGTCCGGGACTTTCACAGATACG.

Points on this clone: The read is 3 residues too short to cover the CDR3 end, so that end is filled in from the germline J gene. V gene TRBV5-6 combines with J gene TRBJ1-6, with D possibly TRBD1 on 6 matching bases. The CDR3 is 14 residues long. The V end lost 3 bases, the J end lost 9 bases, and 13 bases lay between the germline ends. Germline CDR1 reads SGHDT; CDR2 reads YYEEEE. CDR3 bases read: TGTGCCAGCAGCTGGCGCGGGGGGCGTTCACCC. It codes for CASSWRGGRSP. The full CDR3 reads CASSWRGGRSPLHF.

About this clone: The CDR3 end lies 3 residues beyond the end of the read and is filled in from the germline J gene. The chain has TRBV4-1 and TRBJ1-4; the D gene is possibly TRBD1 (6 bases). The CDR3 has 17 amino acids. Trimming took 1 base from V and 7 from J, leaving 19 bases between them. CDR1 is MGHRA and CDR2 is YSYEKL in the germline V gene. The CDR3 bases that were read are TGCGCCAGCAGCCAAGTGGCGGGACAAGGGCGGGCTGAAAAA. Translated: CASSQVAGQGRAEK. The entire CDR3 protein is CASSQVAGQGRAEKLFF.

As regards this clone: The CDR3 goes on 3 residues after the read ends, and that part is filled in from the germline J gene. Other DNA sequences within the sample encode an identical CDR3. This rearrangement joins TRBV19 to TRBJ1-1; 9 positions match TRBD1. The CDR3 is made up of 14 amino acids. J was trimmed by 3 bases and V by 3 bases; bases with no gene match: 2. CDR1 LNHDA and CDR2 SQIVND come from the germline V gene (reference sequence). The part of the CDR3 DNA that was read is TGTGCCAGTAGTATTGACAGGGGGGACACTGAA. Residues: CASSIDRGDTE. The entire CDR3 protein is CASSIDRGDTEAFF.

In the case of this clone: The DNA ends 3 residues before the CDR3 does, and the rest of the CDR3 is filled in from the germline J gene. This chain uses TRBV6-1 with TRBJ1-6, with TRBD1 identical over 7 bases. CDR1 MNHNS and CDR2 SASEGT come from the germline V gene. CDR3 length: 15 residues. The ends lost 4 bases at V and 6 bases at J; junction bases unmatched: 6. The CDR3 DNA, read in part, is TGTGCCAGCAGTGGTAGACAGGGAAGTAATTCACCC. The encoded protein is CASSGRQGSNSP. The complete CDR3 sequence is CASSGRQGSNSPLHF.

To note about this clone: Sequencing ends 3 residues short of the CDR3 end; the germline J gene provides the rest. J is TRBJ2-2 and V is TRBV2; D might be TRBD1 (5 bases). The CDR3 sequence is 18 residues long. Germline V gene data show CDR1 as SNHLY and CDR2 as FYNNEI. The chain's CDR3 is CASSGGRLGRSGANVLFF. The CDR3 DNA, read in part, is TGTGCCAGCAGTGGAGGCCGGCTAGGGCGCTCTGGGGCCAATGTG.

Concerning this clone itself: The read ends 3 residues before the CDR3 terminus; that terminus is restored from the germline J gene. The V gene is TRBV6-1, the J gene TRBJ1-4; no definite D call. The CDR3 contains 12 residues. CDR1 and CDR2 from the germline V gene are MNHNS and SASEGT. CDR3 residues: CASSGLANVLFF. CDR3 DNA (partial): TGTGCCAGCAGTGGTTTGGCCAACGTA.

Concerning this clone itself: The read stops 3 residues short of the end of the CDR3; the missing end is completed from the germline J gene. This chain uses TRBV18 with TRBJ2-5; D gene unclear. The V gene lost 0 bases and the J gene lost 2 bases, with 10 bases spanning the gap. The V gene's germline CDR1 is KGHSH and CDR2 LQKENI. The CDR3 length is 15 residues. CDR3 DNA, as far as it was read: TGTGCCAGCTCACCACCAGGTTCCCCTCAAGAGACC. Its translation: CASSPPGSPQET. In full, the CDR3 reads CASSPPGSPQETQYF.

About this clone: The read terminates 3 residues ahead of where the CDR3 ends, so the germline J gene completes it. J is TRBJ2-3 and V is TRBV7-2, with D perhaps TRBD2 (7 bases). This CDR3 region has 15 residues. Trimming shortened V by 1 base and J by 4 bases, and 12 bases separated the two germline ends. The V gene's germline CDR1 is SGHTA and CDR2 FQGNSA. The CDR3 sequence: CASSLVAGAADTQYF. CDR3 bases read: TGTGCCAGCAGCTTAGTTGCGGGGGCCGCAGATACG.

Points on this clone: The sequence runs out 3 residues before the end of the CDR3; the remainder is reconstructed from the germline J gene. Distinct nucleotide sequences in the sample also encode this CDR3. The genes are TRBV19 and TRBJ1-3; D is undetermined. The germline V gene encodes CDR1 LNHDA and CDR2 SQIVND (reference sequence). Trimming cost V 3 bases and J 0 bases, with 15 bases left between them. The CDR3 runs to 17 residues. The sequenced part of the CDR3 DNA is TGTGCCAGTAGTATCCGCCCAGATACTAGCTCTGGAAACACC. Its protein product is CASSIRPDTSSGNT. The whole CDR3 protein is CASSIRPDTSSGNTIYF.

This clone is classed as medium-sized (0.01 to 0.1%) by frequency. The missing CDR3 end, 3 residues past where the read stops, is filled in from the germline J gene. This sequence joins TRBV29-1 and TRBJ2-5; 11 bases match TRBD2. Germline CDR1 and CDR2: SQVTM and ANQGSEA. V shed 6 bases and J 3 bases; nucleotides not matched to a gene: 6. The CDR3 is 14 residues long. This CDR3 is CSVQVLAGEETQYF. The part of the CDR3 DNA that was read is TGCAGCGTGCAAGTACTAGCGGGAGAAGAGACC.

Concerning this clone itself: The read ends 3 residues before the CDR3 terminus; that terminus is restored from the germline J gene. The gene calls are TRBV5-6 and TRBJ2-7; D unclear. The germline V gene encodes CDR1 SGHDT and CDR2 YYEEEE. Trimming took 2 bases from V and 5 from J, leaving 11 bases between them. The CDR3 sequence is 13 residues long. Incomplete CDR3 DNA: TGTGCCAGCAGCTTTCTAGGCGGTGACGAG. As protein: CASSFLGGDE. The entire CDR3 reads CASSFLGGDEQYF.

In the case of this clone: The CDR3 end is not reached by the read, which stops 3 residues before it; the germline J gene fills it in. The V call is TRBV19, the J call TRBJ1-5; 7 bases are a match to TRBD1. Germline V gives CDR1 LNHDA, CDR2 SQIVND (reference sequence). The CDR3 length is 17 residues. The trim removed 6 bases at V and 2 bases at J, leaving 13 bases unmatched. The CDR3 spells CASRPNRQGGGNQPQHF. Partial CDR3 DNA: TGTGCCAGTAGGCCAAACCGTCAGGGGGGAGGCAATCAGCCC.

About this clone: The CDR3 end lies 3 residues beyond the end of the read and is filled in from the germline J gene. The V call is TRBV5-5, the J call TRBJ2-2; D not certain. V was cut by 1 base and J by 3 bases, with 10 bases left in between. The CDR3 contains 15 residues. Germline V gene data show CDR1 as SGHKS and CDR2 as YYEKEE (reference sequence). The sequenced CDR3 bases are TGTGCCAGCAGCTTGCCTCGGTCTTACACCGGGGAG. This gives the protein CASSLPRSYTGE. The whole CDR3 protein is CASSLPRSYTGELFF.